This TCR beta chain was found in a study of identical twins listed by TCRdb under 2016. About the investigation overall: The study deep-sequenced TCR alpha and beta repertoires from monozygotic twins, unrelated adults of various ages and cord blood to test whether fetal clonotypes persist. To rule out contamination, the twin experiments were replicated at different times with different library preparation protocols. What the work shows at the level of the full study, not this receptor alone: Out-of-frame TCR alpha sharing in monozygotic twins was systematically underestimated by recombination models, whereas sharing between unrelated individuals was in agreement with the recombination models. Excess twin sharing in beta out-of-frame sequences was weaker because fewer shared sequences lowered the signal-to-noise ratio. Out-of-frame TCR alpha sequences shared between twins showed an excess of low generation-probability sequences compared with coincidental sharing between unrelated individuals. Conclusions relied on cross-sectional statistical analysis, since the same donors could not be followed over many years. Fewer insertions were carried by abundant cord blood beta clonotypes; a weaker similar trend was observed in young adult naive repertoires, while no such trend was observed in memory repertoires. Invariant T cells such as MAIT and iNKT could partly confound zero-insertion analyses, though diverse VJ usage argued against this for most clonotypes.

A distance of 8 bases separates the germline ends of V and J, which lose 8 bases and 2 bases respectively. Reading from cysteine to phenylalanine, the CDR3 counts 12 amino acids. The read is trimmed to its CDR3 DNA, 36 bases read in frame from base 1. The library was generated by 5' RACE. The sequencer listed for this sample is Illumina HiSeq 2000. Template switching introduced a universal primer binding site; the final cDNA contained a unique molecular identifier, enabling accurate counting of TCR cDNA molecules. Specific primers in the conserved constant-segment region were used to synthesize first-strand cDNA for the TCR alpha and beta chains. Each cDNA library was double barcoded, with a SMART-Mk sample barcode plus Illumina barcodes, to control for contamination. Two successive PCR steps introduced TruSeq adapter sequences along with Illumina sample barcodes. Sequencing of the TCR alpha and beta cDNA libraries was done on the Illumina HiSeq platform using custom primers. Per the source publication's procedure: Raw reads were processed with MiGEC to extract unique molecular identifiers, and MiXCR was used to determine CDR3 positions. For each individual, recombination models were inferred using an EM algorithm with the repgenHMM and IGoR tools. The analysis of shared clonotypes was done with the tcR package in R, with sharing normalized by the product of cloneset sizes. To study raw recombination without the effects of thymic and clonal selection, out-of-frame nonproductive sequences were analyzed. TCRdb itself trimmed the public reads at Q25 with fastp, ran MiXCR and retained productive beta chains. For every CDR3 protein sequence, its rows merge into one entry that carries the most common genes and DNA. The authors' filters were not applied to this entry. This sample holds approximately 300,000 distinct CDR3 sequences; over 8.5% were observed only once. Roughly 7% of the sample is in the top ten clones.

In its sample, this clonotype was seen a few times. No antigen is known for it. The record has no base qualities; no much larger clone is one base away. Only healthy Caucasian donors were included. Three pairs of female monozygotic twins, all aged about 18 to 29 years, were included in the twin cohort. Positive isolation kits from Invitrogen were used to isolate the CD4+ and CD8+ T cell populations. These same data were also listed under a study on yellow fever vaccine responses in identical twins. In that second paper, the authors write: According to the authors, in identical twins the way T cells responded to vaccination appeared partly convergent and partly personalized. Focusing on identical twins, the study followed the T cell clones that responded to the vaccine, and did so with precision.

This TCR came from a woman younger than 35 in good health. The chain is encoded by TRBV12-3 or TRBV12-4 joined to TRBJ2-3; the D gene is possibly TRBD2, with 5 bases matching. Material: CD8+ T cells sorted from blood. The DNA sequence follows: TGTGCCAGCGGACTCCTCACAGATACGCAGTATTTT. This translates into CASGLLTDTQYF.